The 18 T cell receptor beta chains given below trace back to one sample, sequenced in a study of OX40 agonist ivuxolimab in advanced cancers. Receptor libraries were prepared by the immunoSEQ multiplex PCR assay. The clones in this table, taken by TCRdb from immuneACCESS, are in-frame only. Not every clone is retained; where verified, under half of the shortfall comes from an unresolved V gene, and the cause of the rest is unknown. The sample table contains around 31,000 clones; only one count was recorded for about 93% of them. The ten largest clonotypes hold about 4.3% of the sample. Source: CD4+ or CD8+ T cells sorted from blood, taken in a trial of the OX40 agonist ivuxolimab. The receptors come from an adult with an advanced solid tumor such as melanoma, head and neck, liver or kidney cancer.

The chain links TRBV29-1 to TRBJ2-3; tentatively, D is TRBD1 (5 bases). The ends were cut back, 4 bases at V and 6 bases at J, with 11 bases in the middle. This CDR3 has 12 residues. The germline gives CDR1 SQVTM, CDR2 ANQGSEA. CDR3 sequence (DNA): TGCAGCGTTGCCTCAGGGTGGGATACGCAGTATTTT. Protein: CSVASGWDTQYF.

V gene TRBV4-2 combines with J gene TRBJ1-5; TRBD1 agrees at 11 bases. The V gene end was trimmed by 4 bases and the J gene end by 6 bases; junction bases not matched to a gene: 8. This CDR3 contains 16 residues. Per the germline V gene, CDR1 is LGHNA and CDR2 is YNFKEQ. The CDR3 spells CASSRTGGTLSQPQHF. The DNA for the CDR3 is TGTGCCAGCAGCCGGACAGGGGGCACGTTGTCTCAGCCCCAGCATTTT.

The rearrangement links TRBV27 to TRBJ2-7, with D perhaps TRBD2 (6 bases). V was pared by 4 bases and J by 0 bases, with 10 bases between. The CDR3 extends over 14 amino acids. Per germline, CDR1 MNHEY and CDR2 SMNVEV (reference sequence). CDR3 loop: CASSWNSGSYEQYF. CDR3 nucleotides: TGTGCCAGCAGTTGGAATAGCGGCTCCTACGAGCAGTACTTC.

The chain is built from TRBV5-6 and TRBJ2-1, with D perhaps matching TRBD1 or TRBD2 (6 bases each). The CDR3 is made up of 12 amino acids. Germline V gene lookup returns CDR1 SGHDT and CDR2 YYEEEE. Trimming took off 3 bases at V and 11 bases at J, with 12 bases between the two ends. The CDR3 sequence is CASSSIGGKQFF. CDR3 coding DNA: TGTGCCAGCAGCTCCATCGGGGGCAAGCAGTTCTTC.

The rearrangement uses TRBV11-2 and TRBJ2-6, with D possibly matching TRBD1 (6 bases). CDR1 and CDR2 from the germline V gene are SGHAT and FQNNGV. Trimming removed 4 bases at V and 0 bases at J, with 7 bases between. This CDR3 comprises 15 residues. Here the CDR3 reads CASSYRVSGANVLTF. DNA for the CDR3: TGTGCCAGCAGCTACAGGGTCTCTGGGGCCAACGTCCTGACTTTC.

The chain uses TRBV28 and TRBJ2-7, with a tentative D call TRBD1 (6 bases). The V and J ends lost 6 bases and 0 bases respectively, with 9 bases between them. The germline CDR1 and CDR2 sequences are MDHEN and SYDVKM. This CDR3 region has 13 residues. The CDR3 DNA is TGTGCCAGCAGGGACAGCAGCTCCTACGAGCAGTACTTC. Amino acids: CASRDSSSYEQYF. Complete variable domain (other parts from reference TRBV28 and TRBJ2-7): DVKVTQSSRYLVKRTGEKVFLECVQDMDHENMFWYRQDPGLGLRLIYFSYDVKMKEKGDIPEGYSVSREKKERFSLILESASTNQTSMYLCASRDSSSYEQYFGPGTRLTVT.

The V gene is TRBV21-1, the J gene TRBJ2-1; the DNA was not used to check the table's D call, TRBD2. TRBV21-1 is a known pseudogene. The CDR3 loop spans 17 amino acids. CDR3 loop: CASISSGTSGRYNEQFF. In DNA, the CDR3 is TGTGCCAGCATTTCATCCGGGACTAGCGGGAGGTACAATGAGCAGTTCTTC.

This CDR3 is CASGSVDEQYF. The DNA of the CDR3 is TGCGCCAGCGGGAGTGTTGACGAGCAGTACTTC. The rearrangement links TRBV5-1 to TRBJ2-7; possible D gene TRBD2, 5 bases. The germline V and J ends were trimmed by 7 bases and 5 bases, with 10 bases remaining between them. Germline V lookup: CDR1 SGHRS, CDR2 YFSETQ. This CDR3 spans 11 amino acids.

The chain couples TRBV11-3 to TRBJ2-7; 12 bases map to TRBD1. The CDR3 has 18 amino acids. The V gene end was trimmed by 5 bases and the J gene end by 2 bases; junction bases not matched to a gene: 13. Germline V lookup: CDR1 SGHNT, CDR2 YENEEA. CDR3 nucleotides: TGTGCCAGCAGCCACCGGGACAGGGGGCTTTGGGTCCCCTACGAGCAGTACTTC. This encodes CASSHRDRGLWVPYEQYF.

The chain couples TRBV11-2 to TRBJ2-3; 8 nucleotides match TRBD2. CDR3 length: 17 residues. V dropped 5 bases and J dropped 5; count of bases not matched to a gene: 15. Per germline, CDR1 SGHAT and CDR2 FQNNGV. The CDR3 coding sequence is TGTGCCAGCAGCCCTGGTCGGAGCGGGGGATTGGGAGATACGCAGTATTTT. It yields the protein CASSPGRSGGLGDTQYF.

The chain employs TRBV29-1 and TRBJ2-1; D may be TRBD2 (6 bases). The CDR3 length is 13 residues. Germline CDR1 SQVTM, CDR2 ANQGSEA. With 7 bases removed from V and 4 bases from J, the gap between germline ends came to 14 bases. CDR3 nucleotide sequence: TGCAGCGCCGCAGGAGGGGATTACAATGAGCAGTTCTTC. This codes for CSAAGGDYNEQFF.

The chain recombines TRBV7-9 with TRBJ1-5; 7 bases line up with TRBD1. The CDR3 runs to 15 residues. With V trimmed by 5 bases and J by 2 bases, 6 bases remained unmatched. Germline CDR1 SEHNR, CDR2 FQNEAQ (reference sequence). CDR3 residues: CASSQDGQGNQPQHF. The CDR3 DNA reads as TGTGCCAGCAGCCAAGATGGACAGGGCAATCAGCCCCAGCATTTT.

The V and J genes are TRBV2 and TRBJ1-5, with 11 bases identical to TRBD1. CDR3 length: 19 amino acids. Trimming at V came to 5 bases and at J to 1 base, leaving 13 bases not matched to a gene. Germline V gene lookup returns CDR1 SNHLY and CDR2 FYNNEI. The CDR3 region has the DNA TGTGCCAGCAGTCGCGGACAGGGGGCCTACCTTTCGAGCAATCAGCCCCAGCATTTT. Its translation: CASSRGQGAYLSSNQPQHF.

The chain combines TRBV29-1 with TRBJ2-2, with TRBD1 matching over 7 bases. The CDR3 extends over 14 amino acids. V was pared by 3 bases and J by 7 bases, with 8 bases of the junction left unmatched. The germline gives CDR1 SQVTM, CDR2 ANQGSEA. CDR3 protein: CSVDTGQRYGELFF. In DNA form, the CDR3 reads TGCAGCGTTGATACGGGACAGCGTTACGGGGAGCTGTTTTTT.

The chain couples TRBV6-6 to TRBJ1-4, with D perhaps matching TRBD1 (6 bases). CDR3 length equals 15 residues. Germline CDR1 and CDR2: MNHNY and SVGAGI (reference sequence). V lost 6 bases, J lost 5 bases, and 16 bases lay in between. The CDR3 protein is CASRLTGTKNEKLFF. CDR3 nucleotides: TGTGCCAGCAGACTCACCGGGACAAAGAATGAAAAACTGTTTTTT.

The rearrangement uses TRBV29-1 and TRBJ2-2; 7 bases align to TRBD1. CDR3 length: 13 residues. Germline V CDR1 and CDR2: SQVTM, ANQGSEA. Losses at the gene ends were 7 bases for V and 2 bases for J; bases not matched to a gene: 4. CDR3 sequence: CSAGTVNTGELFF. DNA of the CDR3: TGCAGCGCCGGGACAGTTAACACCGGGGAGCTGTTTTTT.

The V and J genes are TRBV9 and TRBJ2-7; D tentatively fits TRBD1 or TRBD2 (5 bases each). V gave up 3 bases and J gave up 0 bases, with 19 bases separating them. The CDR3 contains 17 residues. CDR1 SGDLS and CDR2 YYNGEE come from the germline V gene. The CDR3 region has the DNA TGTGCCAGCAGCGCCCGGGACGGACAAATTTTCTCCTACGAGCAGTACTTC. Residues: CASSARDGQIFSYEQYF.

This chain joins TRBV4-3 and TRBJ2-3, with 8 bases that match TRBD2. Germline CDR1 is LGHNA and CDR2 is YSLEER. V lost 3 bases and J lost 4; bases outside the gene matches: 6. CDR3 length equals 15 residues. In nucleotides, the CDR3 is TGCGCCAGCAGCCACGGGACTAGTAGGCCAGATACGCAGTATTTT. Translated: CASSHGTSRPDTQYF.